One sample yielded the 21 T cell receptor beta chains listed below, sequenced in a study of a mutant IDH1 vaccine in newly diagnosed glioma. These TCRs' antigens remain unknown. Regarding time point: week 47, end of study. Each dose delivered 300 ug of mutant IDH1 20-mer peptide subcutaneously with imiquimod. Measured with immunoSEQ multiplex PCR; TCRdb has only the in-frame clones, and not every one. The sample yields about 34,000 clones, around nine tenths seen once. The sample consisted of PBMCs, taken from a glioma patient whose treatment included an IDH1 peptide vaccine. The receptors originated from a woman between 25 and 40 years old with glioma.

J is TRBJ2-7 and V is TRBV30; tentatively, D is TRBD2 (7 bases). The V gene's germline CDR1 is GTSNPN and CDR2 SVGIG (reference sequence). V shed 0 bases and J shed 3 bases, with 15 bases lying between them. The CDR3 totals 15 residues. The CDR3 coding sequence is TGTGCCTGGAGTGTACGGGGGAGGGGGATCTACGAGCAGTACTTC. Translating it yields CAWSVRGRGIYEQYF.

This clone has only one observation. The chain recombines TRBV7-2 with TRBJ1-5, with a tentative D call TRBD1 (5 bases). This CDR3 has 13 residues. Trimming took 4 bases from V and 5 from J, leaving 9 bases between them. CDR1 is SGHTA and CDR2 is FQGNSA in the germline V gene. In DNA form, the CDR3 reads TGTGCCAGCAGCTCACAGGTTTATCAGCCCCAGCATTTT. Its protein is CASSSQVYQPQHF.

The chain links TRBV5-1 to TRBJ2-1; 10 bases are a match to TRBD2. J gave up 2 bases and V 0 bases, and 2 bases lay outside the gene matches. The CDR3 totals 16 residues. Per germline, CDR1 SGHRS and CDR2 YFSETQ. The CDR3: CASSLAGLATYNEQFF. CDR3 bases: TGCGCCAGCAGCTTGGCGGGACTAGCGACCTACAATGAGCAGTTCTTC.

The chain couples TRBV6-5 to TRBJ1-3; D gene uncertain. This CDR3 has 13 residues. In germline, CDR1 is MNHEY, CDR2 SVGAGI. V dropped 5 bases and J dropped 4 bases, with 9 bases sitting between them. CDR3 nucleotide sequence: TGTGCCAGCAGTCAACTGGCGGGAAACACCATATATTTT. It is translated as CASSQLAGNTIYF.

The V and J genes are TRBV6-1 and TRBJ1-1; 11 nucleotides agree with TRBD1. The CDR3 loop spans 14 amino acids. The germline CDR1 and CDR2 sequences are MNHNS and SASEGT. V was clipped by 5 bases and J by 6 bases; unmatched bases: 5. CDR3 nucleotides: TGTGCCAGCAGTAACCGGGACAGGGGGGCTGAAGCTTTCTTT. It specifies CASSNRDRGAEAFF.

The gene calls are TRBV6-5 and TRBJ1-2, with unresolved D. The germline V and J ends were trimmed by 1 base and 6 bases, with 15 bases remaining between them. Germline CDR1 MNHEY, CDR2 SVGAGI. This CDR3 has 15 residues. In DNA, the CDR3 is TGTGCCAGCAGTTACTTTGGCAGCACGAGCGATGGCTACACCTTC. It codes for CASSYFGSTSDGYTF.

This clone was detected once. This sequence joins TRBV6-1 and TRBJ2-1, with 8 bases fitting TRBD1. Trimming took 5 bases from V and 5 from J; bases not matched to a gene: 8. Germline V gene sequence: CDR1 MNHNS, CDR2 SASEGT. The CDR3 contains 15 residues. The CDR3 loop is CASSQTGDSDNEQFF. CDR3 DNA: TGTGCCAGCAGTCAGACAGGGGATTCTGACAATGAGCAGTTCTTC.

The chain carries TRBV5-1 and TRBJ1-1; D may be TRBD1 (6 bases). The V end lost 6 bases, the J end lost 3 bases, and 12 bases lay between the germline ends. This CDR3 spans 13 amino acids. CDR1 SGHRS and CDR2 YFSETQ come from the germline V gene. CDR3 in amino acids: CASNRGADTEAFF. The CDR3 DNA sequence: TGCGCCAGCAATCGGGGGGCGGACACTGAAGCTTTCTTT. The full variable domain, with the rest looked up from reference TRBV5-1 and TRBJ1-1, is KAGVTQTPRYLIKTRGQQVTLSCSPISGHRSVSWYQQTPGQGLQFLFEYFSETQRNKGNFPGRFSGRQFSNSRSEMNVSTLELGDSALYLCASNRGADTEAFFGQGTRLTVV.

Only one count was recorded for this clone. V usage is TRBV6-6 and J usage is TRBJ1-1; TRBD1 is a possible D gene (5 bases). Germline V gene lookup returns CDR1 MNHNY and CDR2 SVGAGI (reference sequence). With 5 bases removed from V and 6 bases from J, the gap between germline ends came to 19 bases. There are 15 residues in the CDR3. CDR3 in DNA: TGTGCCAGCAGTCAATTAGGGGCCCGCTCGGCTGAAGCTTTCTTT. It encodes CASSQLGARSAEAFF.

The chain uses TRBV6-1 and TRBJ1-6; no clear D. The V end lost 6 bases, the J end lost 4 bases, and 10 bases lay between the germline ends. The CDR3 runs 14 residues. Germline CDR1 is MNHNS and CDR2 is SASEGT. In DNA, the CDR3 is TGTGCCAGCAGGCCGGGGTTTTATAATTCACCCCTCCACTTT. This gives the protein CASRPGFYNSPLHF.

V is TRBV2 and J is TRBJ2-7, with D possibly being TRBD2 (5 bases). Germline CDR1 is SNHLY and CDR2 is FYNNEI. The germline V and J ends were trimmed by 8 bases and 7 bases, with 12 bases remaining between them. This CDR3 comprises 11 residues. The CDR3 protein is CASSGRGEQYF. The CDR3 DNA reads TGTGCCAGCTCCGGCCGGGGAGAGCAGTACTTC.

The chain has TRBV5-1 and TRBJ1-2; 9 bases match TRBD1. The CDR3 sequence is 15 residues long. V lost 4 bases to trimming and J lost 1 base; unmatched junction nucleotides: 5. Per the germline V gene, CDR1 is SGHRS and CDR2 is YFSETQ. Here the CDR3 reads CASSTGQGLNYGYTF. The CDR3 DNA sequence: TGCGCCAGCAGCACGGGACAGGGCCTTAACTATGGCTACACCTTC.

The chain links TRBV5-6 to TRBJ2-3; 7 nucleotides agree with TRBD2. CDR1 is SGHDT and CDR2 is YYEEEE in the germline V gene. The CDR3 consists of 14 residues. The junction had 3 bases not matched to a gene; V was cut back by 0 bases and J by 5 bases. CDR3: CASSLERGRDTQYF. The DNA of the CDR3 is TGTGCCAGCAGCTTGGAGCGGGGAAGAGATACGCAGTATTTT.

The CDR3 is CASSWTVPGELFF. The CDR3 DNA follows: TGCGCCAGCAGCTGGACAGTCCCAGGGGAGCTGTTTTTT. This chain joins TRBV5-1 and TRBJ2-2, with D possibly TRBD1 on 6 matching bases. V dropped 3 bases and J dropped 8 bases, with 11 bases sitting between them. This CDR3 has 13 residues. The germline CDR1 and CDR2 sequences are SGHRS and YFSETQ.

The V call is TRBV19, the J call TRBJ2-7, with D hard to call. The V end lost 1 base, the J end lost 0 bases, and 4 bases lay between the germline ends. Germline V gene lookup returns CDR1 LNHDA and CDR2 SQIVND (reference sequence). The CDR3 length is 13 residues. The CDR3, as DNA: TGTGCCAGTAGTATAGGGGGCTCCTACGAGCAGTACTTC. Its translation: CASSIGGSYEQYF.

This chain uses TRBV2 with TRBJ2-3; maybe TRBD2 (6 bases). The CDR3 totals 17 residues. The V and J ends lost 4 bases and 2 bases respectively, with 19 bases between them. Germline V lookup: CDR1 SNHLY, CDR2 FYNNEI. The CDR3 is CASSGDRDSSYTDTQYF. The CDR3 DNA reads TGTGCCAGCAGTGGTGACCGGGACTCCTCCTACACAGATACGCAGTATTTT.

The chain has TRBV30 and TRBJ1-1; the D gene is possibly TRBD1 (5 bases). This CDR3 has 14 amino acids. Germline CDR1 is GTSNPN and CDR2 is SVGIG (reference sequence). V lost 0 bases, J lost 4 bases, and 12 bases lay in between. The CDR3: CAWSVRGGGTEAFF. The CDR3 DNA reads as TGTGCCTGGAGTGTACGGGGGGGAGGCACTGAAGCTTTCTTT.

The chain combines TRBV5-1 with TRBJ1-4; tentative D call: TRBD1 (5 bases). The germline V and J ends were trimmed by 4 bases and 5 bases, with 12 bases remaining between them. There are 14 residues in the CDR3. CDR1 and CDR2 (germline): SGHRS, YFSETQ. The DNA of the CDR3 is TGCGCCAGCAGCCTGCTGGGGGAAAATGAAAAACTGTTTTTT. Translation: CASSLLGENEKLFF. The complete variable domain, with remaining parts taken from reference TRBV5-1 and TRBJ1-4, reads KAGVTQTPRYLIKTRGQQVTLSCSPISGHRSVSWYQQTPGQGLQFLFEYFSETQRNKGNFPGRFSGRQFSNSRSEMNVSTLELGDSALYLCASSLLGENEKLFFGSGTQLSVL.

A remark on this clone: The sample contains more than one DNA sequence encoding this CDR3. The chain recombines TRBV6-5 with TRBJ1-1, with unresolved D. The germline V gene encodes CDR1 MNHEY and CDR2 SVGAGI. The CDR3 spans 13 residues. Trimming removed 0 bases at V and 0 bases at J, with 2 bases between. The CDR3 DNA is TGTGCCAGCAGTTACTCAATGAACACTGAAGCTTTCTTT. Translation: CASSYSMNTEAFF.

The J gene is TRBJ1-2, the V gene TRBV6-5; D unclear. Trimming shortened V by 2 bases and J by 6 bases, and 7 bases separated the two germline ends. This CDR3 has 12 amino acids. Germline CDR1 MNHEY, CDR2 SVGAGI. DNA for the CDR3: TGTGCCAGCAGTTACCCAGTCGATGGCTACACCTTC. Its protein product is CASSYPVDGYTF.

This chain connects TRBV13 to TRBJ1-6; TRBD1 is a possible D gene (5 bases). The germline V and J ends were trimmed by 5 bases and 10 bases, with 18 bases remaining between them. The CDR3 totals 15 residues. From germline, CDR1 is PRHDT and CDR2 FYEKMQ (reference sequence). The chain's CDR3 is CASSTKGEAWSPLHF. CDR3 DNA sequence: TGTGCCAGCAGCACAAAAGGGGAAGCCTGGTCACCCCTCCACTTT.